One sample yielded the 27 T cell receptor beta chains listed below, sequenced in a study of neurological immune-mediated disorders. Each CDR3 protein gets one entry after TCRdb re-called the 5' RACE reads with MiXCR. This table has 85,000 to 90,000 distinct CDR3 sequences, approximately 4% appearing once. The sequenced sample consisted of PBMCs. The receptors were gathered from a woman aged 50 to 60 with multiple sclerosis.

This clonotype was detected a few times. A much larger clone is a single base away; this may be a read error. This chain connects TRBV20-1 to TRBJ2-7, with D perhaps matching TRBD1 (6 bases). Germline V CDR1 and CDR2: DFQATT, SNEGSKA (reference sequence). Trimming removed 7 bases at V and 1 base at J, with 14 bases between. The CDR3 length is 13 residues. The CDR3 DNA follows: TGCAGTGAACGGCAGGGGAATTCCTACGAGCAGTACTTC. The encoded protein is CSERQGNSYEQYF.

This clonotype was seen many times. V is TRBV5-6 and J is TRBJ1-2, with D possibly being TRBD1 (5 bases). This CDR3 is built from 14 residues. Germline lookup yields CDR1 SGHDT and CDR2 YYEEEE. The V and J ends lost 2 bases and 5 bases respectively, with 13 bases between them. The CDR3 nucleotides are TGTGCCAGCAGCTTTTTTCAGGGTAGTTATGGCTACACCTTC. It specifies CASSFFQGSYGYTF.

This clonotype was picked up many times. V is TRBV28 and J is TRBJ2-2, with TRBD1 identical over 8 bases. Germline CDR1 reads MDHEN; CDR2 reads SYDVKM. Unmatched junction bases numbered 5, after V lost 4 bases and J lost 7 bases. The CDR3 extends over 14 amino acids. The DNA of the CDR3 is TGTGCCAGCAGTTCCACAGGGGGAATCGGGGAGCTGTTTTTT. It translates to CASSSTGGIGELFF.

In its sample, this clonotype was seen many times. The chain employs TRBV5-1 and TRBJ1-6; weak D call: TRBD1 (5 bases). This CDR3 comprises 15 residues. Germline CDR1 and CDR2: SGHRS and YFSETQ. Deletions cut 4 bases from V and 7 bases from J, with 15 bases between. The DNA of the CDR3 is TGCGCCAGCAGCACGGGACCCGGAGGCAATTCACCCCTCCACTTT. Protein product: CASSTGPGGNSPLHF.

This clonotype appeared many times. V is TRBV5-1 and J is TRBJ2-3; a weak D match, TRBD1 (6 bases). Germline values: CDR1 SGHRS, CDR2 YFSETQ. Trimming left V 0 bases short and J 5 bases short, with 10 bases between. The CDR3 loop spans 14 amino acids. For the CDR3, the DNA is TGCGCCAGCAGCTTGGCAGGGGTAGGAGATACGCAGTATTTT. It is translated as CASSLAGVGDTQYF.

This clonotype was observed many times. The V gene is TRBV12-3 or TRBV12-4, the J gene TRBJ2-7, with 7 nucleotides matching TRBD1. The CDR3 contains 14 residues. J lost 3 bases, V lost 5 bases, and 7 bases had no gene match. CDR3 coding DNA: TGTGCCAGCAGTCCCGGGACAGTGTTCTACGAGCAGTACTTC. This codes for CASSPGTVFYEQYF.

This clonotype was seen ten or more times. The rearrangement links TRBV9 to TRBJ1-1, with D tentatively TRBD1 (5 bases). The CDR3 extends over 16 amino acids. Germline V lookup: CDR1 SGDLS, CDR2 YYNGEE. The V and J ends lost 3 bases and 0 bases respectively, with 15 bases between them. CDR3 sequence: CASSAGQQVMNTEAFF. CDR3 sequence (DNA): TGTGCCAGCAGCGCCGGTCAACAGGTTATGAACACTGAAGCTTTCTTT.

This clonotype was recorded many times. This sequence joins TRBV7-9 and TRBJ2-3, with 12 bases lining up with TRBD2. Germline V gives CDR1 SEHNR, CDR2 FQNEAQ (reference sequence). The CDR3 runs 15 residues. V lost 5 bases, J lost 5 bases, and 5 bases stayed unmatched. In DNA, the CDR3 is TGTGCCAGCAGCGGACTAGCGGGGATCAGAGATACGCAGTATTTT. It specifies CASSGLAGIRDTQYF.

This clonotype came up many times. The V and J genes are TRBV7-2 and TRBJ1-2, with D unclear. Looked up from germline, CDR1 is SGHTA and CDR2 is FQGNSA. Trimming cost V 1 base and J 3 bases, with 15 bases left between them. The CDR3 has 16 residues. The CDR3 spells CASSLGRRNMDYGYTF. CDR3 bases: TGTGCCAGCAGCTTAGGAAGGCGGAACATGGACTATGGCTACACCTTC.

There are many counts of this clonotype. V gene TRBV13 combines with J gene TRBJ2-4, with D perhaps matching TRBD1 (6 bases). V was clipped by 4 bases and J by 6 bases, with 22 bases between them. This CDR3 has 17 residues. CDR1 and CDR2 from the germline V gene are PRHDT and FYEKMQ (reference sequence). Here the CDR3 reads CASSSSATGPPGNIQYF. CDR3 coding DNA: TGTGCCAGCAGCTCGTCCGCGACAGGCCCCCCCGGAAACATTCAGTACTTC.

The table lists this clonotype with a few counts. CDR3 nucleotide sequence: TGTGGGGCTAGCGAAACGAACACCGGGGAGCTGTTTTTT. Translating gives CGASETNTGELFF. The chain joins TRBV7-8 to TRBJ2-2, with TRBD2 as a possible D gene (6 bases). This CDR3 has 13 residues. Germline V gene data show CDR1 as SGHVS and CDR2 as FQNEAQ. Complete variable domain (other parts from reference TRBV7-8 and TRBJ2-2): GAGVSQSPRYKVAKRGQDVALRCDPISGHVSLFWYQQALGQGPEFLTYFQNEAQLDKSGLPSDRFFAERPEGSVSTLKIQRTQQEDSAVYLCGASETNTGELFFGEGSRLTVL.

About this clonotype itself: Being one base from a much bigger clone, this may be a read error. V gene TRBV20-1 combines with J gene TRBJ2-7, with 7 bases lining up with TRBD1. In germline, CDR1 is DFQATT, CDR2 SNEGSKA (reference sequence). The CDR3 length is 11 residues. CDR3 sequence: CRVRQGDEQYF. The CDR3 region has the DNA TGCAGGGTCCGGCAGGGGGACGAGCAGTACTTC.

This clonotype was counted many times. The chain combines TRBV29-1 with TRBJ1-4, with TRBD1 matching 8 bases. Germline CDR1 is SQVTM and CDR2 is ANQGSEA. The CDR3 has 12 amino acids. V shed 7 bases, J shed 8 bases, and the junction held 6 bases outside the gene matches. The chain's CDR3 is CSGRQGQEKLFF. The DNA of the CDR3 is TGCAGCGGTCGACAGGGGCAAGAAAAACTGTTTTTT.

The table lists this clonotype with many counts. The chain is built from TRBV6-2 or TRBV6-3 and TRBJ2-2; TRBD2 matches 7 bases. J was trimmed by 0 bases and V by 11 bases; bases with no gene match: 3. The CDR3 length is 13 residues. Germline V gene sequence: CDR1 MNHEY, CDR2 SVGEGT. For the CDR3, the DNA is TGTGCCGGGAGGGAACCGAACACCGGGGAGCTGTTTTTT. It encodes CAGREPNTGELFF.

This clonotype was counted ten times or more. The CDR3 DNA follows: TGTGCCAGCAGTACAGGGCGCCTCACAGATACGCAGTATTTT. Encoded protein: CASSTGRLTDTQYF. V and J are TRBV3-1 and TRBJ2-3; D is possibly TRBD1 (6 bases). CDR1 is LGHDT, CDR2 YNNKEL, per germline (reference sequence). The CDR3 loop spans 14 amino acids. Trimming pared 6 bases from V and 2 bases from J, leaving 12 bases between.

This clonotype was counted at least ten times. The V call is TRBV20-1, the J call TRBJ1-5; D might be TRBD1 (5 bases). With 7 bases removed from V and 0 bases from J, the gap between germline ends came to 16 bases. Germline assignment: CDR1 DFQATT and CDR2 SNEGSKA (reference sequence). The CDR3 length is 15 residues. CDR3 coding DNA: TGCAGTGTCCAAGACAGACAGTATAGCAATCAGCCCCAGCATTTT. It encodes CSVQDRQYSNQPQHF.

This clonotype has a count of ten or more. The chain couples TRBV25-1 to TRBJ2-1; maybe TRBD1 (6 bases). Germline loops: CDR1 MGHDK, CDR2 SYGVNS. The CDR3 has 17 residues. Between the trimmed V and J ends, which lost 0 bases and 5 bases, there was a span of 17 bases. The CDR3 DNA reads TGTGCCAGCAGTGAATATGAAAGGGCAGGGGTCGACAATGAGCAGTTCTTC. Protein product: CASSEYERAGVDNEQFF.

This clonotype was detected many times. This sequence joins TRBV6-4 and TRBJ2-1; 9 nucleotides align to TRBD2. The CDR3 totals 14 residues. V was pared by 2 bases and J by 4 bases, with 0 bases of the junction left unmatched. Germline loops: CDR1 MRHNA, CDR2 SNTAGT. Here the CDR3 DNA reads TGTGCCAGCAGTGACGCGGGGGGGTACAATGAGCAGTTCTTC. Protein product: CASSDAGGYNEQFF.

This clonotype has at least ten counts. The chain has TRBV29-1 and TRBJ2-7; 9 nucleotides match TRBD2. The V and J ends lost 1 base and 5 bases, in that order; junction bases with no gene match: 21. Looked up from germline, CDR1 is SQVTM and CDR2 is ANQGSEA. The CDR3 is made up of 19 amino acids. CDR3 amino acids: CSVEALGGSGGLGGNEQYF. The CDR3 bases are TGCAGCGTTGAAGCCCTCGGGGGTAGCGGGGGCCTGGGGGGGAACGAGCAGTACTTC.

This clonotype was seen many times. This sequence joins TRBV5-1 and TRBJ1-1; no clear D gene. Per the germline V gene, CDR1 is SGHRS and CDR2 is YFSETQ. This CDR3 is built from 13 residues. Trimming cost V 5 bases and J 1 base, with 9 bases left between them. This chain's CDR3 is CASRLFGNTEAFF. The CDR3 DNA is TGCGCCAGCAGACTCTTCGGGAACACTGAAGCTTTCTTT.

At least ten counts were recorded for this clonotype. The chain links TRBV6-5 to TRBJ2-5; TRBD1 might be the D (6 bases). CDR3 length: 13 amino acids. The germline V gene has CDR1 MNHEY and CDR2 SVGAGI. The V end lost 6 bases, the J end lost 3 bases, and 11 bases lay between the germline ends. The CDR3, as DNA: TGTGCCAGCAGAGCTGGGGGCGAAGAGACCCAGTACTTC. Protein sequence: CASRAGGEETQYF.

This clonotype was recorded many times. This rearrangement joins TRBV27 to TRBJ1-2; D is uncertain. The CDR3 spans 13 residues. V was clipped by 5 bases and J by 2 bases, with 9 bases between them. Germline CDR1 reads MNHEY; CDR2 reads SMNVEV (reference sequence). CDR3 nucleotide sequence: TGTGCCAGCAGTCCAAGGATAAACTATGGCTACACCTTC. Its translation is CASSPRINYGYTF.

This clonotype was recorded many times. V is TRBV10-3 and J is TRBJ2-1, with TRBD1 matching 9 bases. CDR3 size: 16 residues. V shed 3 bases, J shed 4 bases, and the junction held 7 bases outside the gene matches. CDR1 is ENHRY, CDR2 SYGVKD, per germline. CDR3 residues: CAISDKGTGIYNEQFF. CDR3 DNA: TGTGCCATCAGTGACAAGGGGACAGGGATTTACAATGAGCAGTTCTTC.

This clonotype was detected many times. The chain uses TRBV20-1 and TRBJ1-5; TRBD1 aligns across 10 bases. The CDR3 has 12 residues. V trimming: 7 bases; J trimming: 7 bases; junction bases outside the gene matches: 4. From germline, CDR1 is DFQATT and CDR2 SNEGSKA (reference sequence). CDR3 region: CSVDRGNQPQHF. The CDR3 DNA reads TGCAGTGTGGACAGGGGGAACCAGCCCCAGCATTTT.

This clonotype has a count of ten or more. V gene TRBV12-3 or TRBV12-4 combines with J gene TRBJ2-1, with D possibly called TRBD1 or TRBD2 (6 bases each). The CDR3 has 13 amino acids. The V gene lost 3 bases and the J gene lost 6 bases, with 9 bases spanning the gap. CDR3 nucleotide sequence: TGTGCCAGCAGTTTCGGAGGGGGCAATGAGCAGTTCTTC. Translated, it gives CASSFGGGNEQFF.

V is TRBV11-2 and J is TRBJ2-7, with D perhaps being TRBD1 or TRBD2 (5 bases each). The CDR3 runs to 15 residues. The V gene's germline CDR1 is SGHAT and CDR2 FQNNGV. Trimming removed 0 bases from V and 2 bases from J, with 11 bases in between. CDR3 sequence reads: CASSLEGTVTYEQYF. The CDR3 coding sequence is TGTGCCAGCAGCTTAGAAGGGACGGTGACCTACGAGCAGTACTTC.

This clonotype was seen ten or more times. The chain employs TRBV7-2 and TRBJ2-2; TRBD1 might be the D (5 bases). The V end was cut by 5 bases, the J end by 1 base, with 8 bases between. The germline V gene has CDR1 SGHTA and CDR2 FQGNSA. The CDR3 runs to 14 residues. CDR3 loop: CASSAGQNTGELFF. CDR3 sequence (DNA): TGTGCCAGCAGCGCAGGACAGAACACCGGGGAGCTGTTTTTT. Based on the CDR3 plus reference TRBV7-2 and TRBJ2-2, the full variable domain is GAGVSQSPSNKVTEKGKDVELRCDPISGHTALYWYRQSLGQGLEFLIYFQGNSAPDKSGLPSDRFSAERTGGSVSTLTIQRTQQEDSAVYLCASSAGQNTGELFFGEGSRLTVL.